The subject of this entry is one T cell receptor beta chain. The record originates from a study of blood T cells in healthy people across ages. A sample-barcoded 5' primer and a J-beta primer mix were used in a second PCR of roughly 6 to 11 cycles. TCRdb itself ran the 5' RACE reads through MiXCR, one entry per CDR3 protein. The sample contains around 580,000 distinct CDR3 sequences, around 48% of which appear only once. Germline V gene lookup returns CDR1 ENHRY and CDR2 SYGVKD. CDR3 length: 13 residues. The germline V and J ends were trimmed by 0 bases and 4 bases, with 7 bases remaining between them.

This chain uses TRBV10-3 with TRBJ2-7; D remains unclear. Material for sequencing was blood. This TCR derives from a man older than 75 in good health. The CDR3 region has the DNA TGTGCCATCAGTGAGTCAGCCGAATACGAGCAGTACTTC. As protein: CAISESAEYEQYF.